This TCR beta chain is drawn from a study of T cell responses to AZD1222 COVID-19 vaccine. Study conclusions and caveats: Spike-wide vaccine-associated CD4 TCRs dominated at 160-218 and 743-854. Clonal diversity was possibly underestimated, and the donors were mostly white British, with more females. The peak T cell response came first, and repertoires were sampled only after it.

Points on this clone: Its antigen is not known.

The V end lost 5 bases, the J end lost 0 bases, and 7 bases lay between the germline ends. This CDR3 region has 13 residues. In germline, CDR1 is LNHDA, CDR2 SQIVND (reference sequence). Clones were sequenced by immunoSEQ multiplex PCR, and TCRdb holds only the in-frame ones, with some missing. The sample contains around 120,000 clones, about nine tenths of which appear only once. V gene TRBV19 combines with J gene TRBJ1-1, with D possibly TRBD1 on 6 matching bases. The TCR sequence derives from an adult in good health. Specimen: peripheral blood, collected on day 0 of AZD1222 vaccination. The CDR3 DNA reads TGTGCCAGTAGTCAGGGGCTGAACACTGAAGCTTTCTTT. It yields the protein CASSQGLNTEAFF. The full variable domain, in which reference TRBV19 and TRBJ1-1 provide the parts outside the CDR3, is DGGITQSPKYLFRKEGQNVTLSCEQNLNHDAMYWYRQDPGQGLRLIYYSQIVNDFQKGDIAEGYSVSREKKESFPLTVTSAQKNPTAFYLCASSQGLNTEAFFGQGTRLTVV.